This T cell receptor (beta chain) derives from a study of blood T cell repertoires in COVID-19. The overall study: Sites across the United States, Italy and Spain contributed samples from acute and convalescent COVID-19. In each case, the material was cDNA or gDNA derived from T cells, B-cell-depleted T cells, or PBMCs.

Trimming left V 11 bases short and J 2 bases short, with 12 bases between. Germline V CDR1 and CDR2: SEHNR, FQNEAQ (reference sequence). The CDR3 contains 13 residues. Ten or more counts support this clone. Source study methods: Cell counts per sample came from amplifying reference gene primers. Repertoires were generated with immunoSEQ multiplex PCR, while TCRdb's copy carries only in-frame clones and drops some. V and J calls and clone size follow that table, whereas D and trimming were derived from the DNA. The table lists about 120,000 clones, more than 75% of them singletons. V and J are TRBV7-9 and TRBJ2-2, with D maybe TRBD2 (6 bases). This clonotype was sampled from a woman in her forties or fifties with acute or convalescent COVID-19. Sequenced sample: peripheral blood. CDR3 nucleotides: TGTGCCGGGACTGAGGGAAACACCGGGGAGCTGTTTTTT. This encodes CAGTEGNTGELFF.